This T cell receptor (beta chain) was identified during a study of PD-1 blockade in mismatch repair-deficient tumors. Study-wide context: Enrolled about 2012-2016, patients had progressing, pretreated mismatch repair-deficient cancers of about a dozen types.

The assay was immunoSEQ multiplex PCR, and TCRdb's table has in-frame clones only and misses some. In the table there are about 110,000 clones, over 65% of which are singletons. Mismatch repair deficiency was confirmed in all patients, by PCR or immunohistochemistry. TCRs were sequenced from a few patients responding to pembrolizumab. CDR1 and CDR2 (germline): SGHTA, FQGNSA. Trimming removed 4 bases from V and 7 bases from J, with 20 bases in between. This CDR3 comprises 15 residues. This clone was picked up a small number of times. This chain joins TRBV7-2 and TRBJ2-7; tentative D call: TRBD2 (6 bases). This TCR came from an adult with mismatch repair-deficient cancer. The sequencing here drew on peripheral blood, taken 60 weeks after starting pembrolizumab. The CDR3 nucleotides are TGTGCCAGCAGCTCATCACGTACAGCGGGTAGGGAGCAGTACTTC. Amino acids: CASSSSRTAGREQYF.